The source of this T cell receptor beta chain is a study of T cell clonality in common variable immunodeficiency. General observations from the study: In common variable immunodeficiency, TCR beta chains reportedly carried fewer deletions and N-nucleotide insertions.

The germline V gene encodes CDR1 SGHTA and CDR2 FQGNSA. The CDR3 extends over 12 amino acids. Some clones are missing from TCRdb's copy, which holds only in-frame ones; the method was immunoSEQ multiplex PCR. Altogether some 17,000 clones were found in the sample, and no singletons occur. Comments on this clone: Antigen: not known. The sequence runs out 3 residues before the end of the CDR3; the remainder is reconstructed from the germline J gene.

Sequences were obtained from peripheral blood mononuclear cells. This clonotype was obtained from a human donor with common variable immunodeficiency. V is TRBV7-2 and J is TRBJ1-1, with D unresolved. Incomplete CDR3 DNA: TGTGCCAGCAGCTCATTTTCCGGGGAA. This translates into CASSSFSGE. The entire CDR3 protein reads CASSSFSGEAFF.